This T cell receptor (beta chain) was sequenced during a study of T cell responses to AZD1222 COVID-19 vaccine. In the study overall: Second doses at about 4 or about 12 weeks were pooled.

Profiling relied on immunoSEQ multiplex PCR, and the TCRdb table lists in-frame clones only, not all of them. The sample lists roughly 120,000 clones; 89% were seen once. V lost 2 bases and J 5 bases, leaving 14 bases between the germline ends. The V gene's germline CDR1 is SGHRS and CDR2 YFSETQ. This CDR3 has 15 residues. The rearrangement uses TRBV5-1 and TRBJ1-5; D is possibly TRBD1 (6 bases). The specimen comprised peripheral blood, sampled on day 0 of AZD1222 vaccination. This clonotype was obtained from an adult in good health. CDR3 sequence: CASSLGGGGDQPQHF. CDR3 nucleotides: TGCGCCAGCAGCTTAGGCGGGGGCGGTGATCAGCCCCAGCATTTT.